What follows is one TCR beta chain and its context. Its target antigen remains unknown. No base quality values were provided; no much bigger clone lies one nucleotide off. V and J are trimmed by 4 bases and 5 bases, and the gene matches miss 3 bases of the junction. Counted from cysteine to phenylalanine, this CDR3 has 14 amino acids. Only the CDR3 part of the read is kept: 42 bases, read in frame from the first base. Via the germline V gene (reference sequence), CDR1 is PRHDT and CDR2 FYEKMQ. The cohort comprised several hundred healthy bone marrow donors. At the time of sampling, every cohort member was nominally healthy, though immune exposures that went unrecorded were likely present. The donor tested CMV seronegative and was one of the 352 seronegative cohort members. A peripheral blood sample was collected from each donor, and TCR beta sequencing was performed on peripheral blood mononuclear cells. Genomic DNA extraction from the blood cell samples was performed with the Qiagen DNeasy Blood Extraction Kit.

Library preparation used the immunoSEQ multiplex PCR assay. A mixture of 60 forward primers for TCR Vbeta segments and 13 reverse primers for TCR Jbeta segments was used in the multiplex PCR. A multiplex PCR assay on genomic DNA amplified the CDR3 region of rearranged TCR beta genes. The Illumina HiSeq System was used to sequence the amplified TCR beta libraries as 87-base-pair reads. The original methods were these. Across the roughly 640 repertoires, a later analysis counted some 80 million unique TCR beta chains, 9.5 million to 12 million of which were shared by at least two donors. Raw reads were error-corrected and collapsed into unique sequences by a nearest-neighbor algorithm in which closely related sequences were merged to remove PCR and sequencing errors. To assign V, D and J gene segments, CDR3 sequences were aligned to IMGT reference sequences. For a sequence to be retained, a match of at least six nucleotides to both a V gene segment and a J gene segment was required. Rearrangements were called productive when the CDR3 lacked stop codons and stayed in frame with V and J; all others were non-productive. Following IMGT convention, CDR3 was defined as the stretch from the second conserved V-encoded cysteine to the conserved J-encoded phenylalanine. The earlier analysis of 500 to 650 of the donors excluded any sequence lacking an unambiguous match to a single V gene segment. An earlier analysis of just under 600 of the donors called V segments functional above 56.7% productive rearrangements and segregating when the between-donor standard deviation exceeded 5%. To diagnose cytomegalovirus status from the catalog of TCR beta chain sequences, a statistical classification framework was built. A later analysis assigned V and J genes by comparing TCR nucleotide sequences with IMGT/GENE-DB human TR gene sequences. The TCRdist pipeline was used in a later analysis to assign CDR3 sequences and most-parsimonious VDJ recombination scenarios. In a later analysis, every TCR beta chain was defined by the combination of its CDR3 amino acid sequence and its V-gene family, and reads without a unique V-gene family were dropped. In a later analysis, 550 to 650 highly shared, low-generation-probability nucleotide sequences were removed to address suspected cross-contamination and a sequencing artifact. For each public chain, a later analysis derived a clonal expansion index from normalized ranks of inferred template counts within each repertoire. Generation probabilities in a later analysis came from a VDJ recombination model fitted to out-of-frame rearrangements, and those results were checked against IGoR. Hypergeometric tests were used in a later analysis to score TCR-TCR, TCR-HLA and TCR-CMV co-occurrence, with a repertoire-size bias correction applied to the TCR pairs. False discovery rates were estimated in a later analysis by permuting HLA or CMV assignments 20 times. In a later analysis, co-occurring TCRs were grouped using DBSCAN, and TCRdist sequence similarity was added for clustering within HLA-allele-positive subsets. For co-occurrence clustering, repertoires with fewer than 30,000 or more than 120,000 public chains were excluded, along with five repertoires with anomalous nucleotide sharing. Sourced from immuneACCESS, this table was stored by TCRdb with only in-frame sequences that have V and J called. A share of the clones is absent; for the studies checked, an unresolved V gene accounts for under half, and the remainder has no known explanation. That table supplies the V and J calls and clone size; D and trimming were determined from the DNA. The sample table shows 100,000 to 150,000 clones, and 65% to 90% are seen once. Under 2.5% of the sample lies in the top ten.

The data belong to a study of cytomegalovirus exposure and HLA in healthy donors (dated by TCRdb to 2016 to 2017). Notes on the research overall: An earlier analysis of 587 of the donors reported about 260 Gb of sequence data and around 100 million unique TCR beta sequences obtained from roughly 170 million T cells. Besides the first cohort of about 730 subjects, a separate validation cohort made up of around 120 different subjects was used. The number of donors typed differed by locus, with about 629-630 for A, B, C, DRB1 and DQB1, 522 for DQA1, over 600 for DPA1, and some 440 for DPB1. In the later analysis, no new phenotypic data were used to find candidate immune exposures; instead, reliance was placed on TCR beta sequences and their occurrence across donors. A later genetic analysis took genome-wide SNP genotypes for about three fifths of the roughly 700 donors and used that subset as a discovery cohort. In an earlier analysis of roughly 600 of the donors, high-throughput TCR beta sequencing was used to judge whether each TCR beta V gene segment behaved as functional or pseudogenic. The study combined high-throughput TCR immunosequencing, statistical association of individual TCRs with disease status, and machine learning to predict cytomegalovirus infection status. Donor age, sex, ethnicity and CMV serostatus were compiled alongside the repertoire data. Of the approximately 400 genotyped donors, 81% fell in the genetic ancestry cluster associated with self-reported Caucasian donors. Using immunosequencing, the study profiled T cell repertoires from roughly 650 subjects and related those repertoires to cytomegalovirus serostatus. Roughly 5 DR-DQ haplotypes were treated as single units for association and clustering because of strong linkage in the cohort. All discovery cohort repertoires had been generated on a single sequencing platform. Among 398 genotyped donors of the cohort, an average of roughly 240,000 unique TCR beta nucleotide sequences were sequenced per donor, about a sixth of them non-productive. About 320 gigabases of sequencing data and approximately 93 million unique TCR sequences were included in an early release covering over 600 HLA-typed donors. Both class I and class II loci were covered by HLA typing, at four-digit resolution. The aim of the study was to test whether cataloging public T cell receptors could identify signatures of past pathogen exposure. In a later analysis, previously published TCR beta repertoires from several hundred donors were re-analyzed and high-resolution HLA genotyping was added so that TCR occurrence patterns could be studied. Study-wide conclusions, independent of this receptor: Correlated functional status among segregating V segments might be attributable to linkage disequilibrium, but an unknown experimental factor could not be ruled out. Several of the top co-occurrence clusters appeared to be linked to parvovirus B19, influenza, CMV and Epstein-Barr virus, according to a later analysis. The only immune exposure information available for the cohort was CMV serostatus. The sequencing pipeline was judged likely to have produced a cluster of highly shared sequence variants as a technical artifact. A further reported finding was that TCR beta sequences accurately predicted the HLA-A and HLA-B alleles for most subjects in the first cohort. Over 15 rarely observed V segments, including chromosome 9 orphons, were excluded from the earlier analysis of several hundred of the donors because counts were too low. In a later analysis, most CMV-associated TCR beta chains were found to appear HLA-restricted, with HLA associations seemingly driven largely by CMV exposure. In an earlier analysis of about 600 of the donors, most TCR beta V segments appeared in productive rearrangements about 87% or about 30% of the time, broadly matching IMGT annotations. While some public TCRs were present in many individuals, most TCR sequences turned up only very rarely across donors. Because some donors lacked HLA typing at each locus, the association tests relied only on the typed subset. In both the original and validation cohorts, the classifier was reported to diagnose cytomegalovirus status with high specificity and sensitivity. Because the 87-base-pair reads could not distinguish some IMGT-functional V segments, including TRBV6-2 and TRBV6-3, those segments were excluded. V-gene and J-gene trimming of TCR beta chains was associated with a missense DCLRE1C variant in a later genetic analysis, and the association was replicated in an independent cohort. The cohort was sequenced for TCR beta chains only, and without alpha or paired-chain data the features that could be detected were limited. In a later analysis, HLA-associated TCR beta chains showed more clonal expansion and lower generation probabilities than non-associated chains that were equally common. In a later analysis, TCR association rates were found to vary across HLA loci, with the most associated TCRs seen for DRB1 alleles and the fewest for HLA-C alleles. The presence/absence analyses assumed that sequencing depth was roughly uniform across donors, and that assumption may not be true. The authors suggested that the approach could potentially be generalized to other disease states and immunological phenotypes. In the study, some 180 TCR beta chains were listed as associated with cytomegalovirus. Strong co-occurrence of HLA alleles, especially DR and DQ, made assigning TCR associations to individual alleles difficult. A later analysis associated 15,000 to 20,000 TCR beta sequences with specific HLA alleles at a false discovery rate of 0.05. A few of the identified cytomegalovirus-associated TCR beta chains were confirmed in vitro to be specific for cytomegalovirus antigens. In a later genetic analysis, fewer N-insertions in productive TCRs were reported among donors in an Asian-associated ancestry cluster than the roughly 700-donor mean.

Sequenced input: PBMCs. This TCR derives from a man aged 25 to 45 in good health and CMV-seronegative. The sequence links TRBV13 to TRBJ2-7, with 12 bases aligning to TRBD1. The CDR3 sequence is CASSSRDRGHEQYF. At the DNA level, the sequence is TGTGCCAGCAGCTCCCGGGACAGGGGGCACGAGCAGTACTTC. The CDR3 plus the reference TRBV13 and TRBJ2-7 genes for the other parts give the full variable domain: AAGVIQSPRHLIKEKRETATLKCYPIPRHDTVYWYQQGPGQDPQFLISFYEKMQSDKGSIPDRFSAQQFSDYHSELNMSSLELGDSALYFCASSSRDRGHEQYFGPGTRLTVT.